These T cell receptor beta chains were read from a single sample in a study of blood T cells in healthy people across ages. A single record per CDR3 protein comes from TCRdb applying MiXCR to the 5' RACE reads. The sample comprises roughly 900,000 distinct CDR3 sequences, 25% to 30% of which are singletons, and 17% rests with the top ten. The sequenced sample was blood. The receptors derive from a woman aged 80 or over in good health. Both conserved end residues are part of each CDR3. A D gene is named only where the DNA matches it firmly. Clone size appears in some rows only: once, few, many, or a class for an expanded clone.

. | TRBJ1-5 | TRBV20-1 | . | CSAKRVTSNQPQHF
. | TRBJ2-6 | TRBV13 | . | CASSPGARGIDSSGANVLTF
. | TRBJ1-4 | TRBV7-9 | . | CASSITGGEKLFF
few | TRBJ2-7 | TRBV10-3 | . | CAIKNDRSHSYEQYF
many | TRBJ2-6 | TRBV6-2/TRBV6-3 | . | CASSPAGSSGANVLTF
once | TRBJ2-2 | TRBV6-6 | . | CASSCSVGITGELFF
many | TRBJ2-3 | TRBV6-5 | . | CASSPILGDTQYF
many | TRBJ1-6 | TRBV7-9 | . | CASSSQGQISPLHF
. | TRBJ1-3 | TRBV28 | . | CASFSPGNTIYF
many | TRBJ2-5 | TRBV28 | . | CAAGKETQYF
. | TRBJ2-5 | TRBV14 | TRBD2 | CASSPRLAAIQETQYF
many | TRBJ2-6 | TRBV12-3/TRBV12-4 | . | CASSFSGARGANVLTF
. | TRBJ2-1 | TRBV20-1 | TRBD2 | CSARVPGGHAGGNYNEQFF
many | TRBJ2-3 | TRBV3-1 | TRBD2 | CASSQTPLAESGVTQYF
few | TRBJ2-2 | TRBV12-3/TRBV12-4 | . | CASMKPRTAANTGELFF
. | TRBJ2-5 | TRBV2 | . | CAQRRSEQGTQYF
many | TRBJ2-7 | TRBV28 | . | CASSLSPSILSYEQYF
. | TRBJ2-2 | TRBV7-2 | TRBD2 | CASSLNSLAGGLTGELFF
many | TRBJ2-6 | TRBV6-2/TRBV6-3 | . | CASRRQATSGANVLTF
few | TRBJ2-1 | TRBV7-9 | TRBD2 | CASGRGSSYNEQFF
. | TRBJ1-1 | TRBV5-8 | . | CASSLTGNTKAFF
many | TRBJ2-3 | TRBV6-2/TRBV6-3 | TRBD2 | CASSNLAVGDTQYF
many | TRBJ2-7 | TRBV5-1 | . | CASSSRMEQYF
few | TRBJ1-1 | TRBV20-1 | . | CSVRGNTEAFF
many | TRBJ2-3 | TRBV3-1 | . | CASSRNRGDTQYF
. | TRBJ2-7 | TRBV20-1 | . | CSARDLTSYEQYF
. | TRBJ2-5 | TRBV9 | TRBD1 | CANSARQGLETQYF
many | TRBJ2-7 | TRBV6-5 | . | CASSTPRNRYEQYF
many | TRBJ2-5 | TRBV7-2 | TRBD2 | CASSLAGTSGQETQYF
. | TRBJ1-4 | TRBV7-9 | . | CASGPRGRTNEKLFF
few | TRBJ2-7 | TRBV11-2 | . | CASSWSRGVYEQYF
many | TRBJ2-1 | TRBV7-2 | TRBD1 | CASETGPFSNEQFF
. | TRBJ2-7 | TRBV12-3/TRBV12-4 | TRBD1 | CASSYRTGGDSYEQYF
many | TRBJ2-5 | TRBV20-1 | . | CSAREWRDSMEETQYF
many | TRBJ1-1 | TRBV7-2 | TRBD1 | CASSLAGQLNTEAFF
. | TRBJ2-7 | TRBV11-2 | . | CASRPLRGPSYEQYF
. | TRBJ2-3 | TRBV7-6 | . | CASRANPASTDTQYF
. | TRBJ1-5 | TRBV10-1 | . | CASSPSFGQPQHF
few | TRBJ1-5 | TRBV27 | . | CASSLSTSNQPQHF
. | TRBJ2-7 | TRBV20-1 | TRBD2 | CSAAGGSWEQYF
. | TRBJ1-4 | TRBV9 | . | CASSVSSTWDEKLFF
many | TRBJ1-5 | TRBV7-2 | . | CASSPRDQPQHF
many | TRBJ2-7 | TRBV6-2/TRBV6-3 | . | CASTAERGRSSYEQYF
many | TRBJ2-1 | TRBV20-1 | . | CSARTGGLASSYNEQFF
many | TRBJ2-3 | TRBV27 | . | CASREWGGRADTQYF
many | TRBJ2-5 | TRBV15 | . | CATSRDPSSRETQYF
many | TRBJ2-7 | TRBV30 | . | CAWSVQGASYEQYF
. | TRBJ1-2 | TRBV7-2 | . | CASRTVSNYGYTF